The 16 T cell receptor beta chains below were found in one sample sequenced in a study of blood T cell repertoires in COVID-19. The assay was immunoSEQ multiplex PCR, and TCRdb's table has in-frame clones only and misses some. Of 160,000 or so clones detected, roughly 80% appear once; the ten largest clones hold about 3.4%. The source material was PBMCs or T cells enriched from blood (not recorded which). The source is a woman between 55 and 75 years old who had recovered from COVID-19.

The chain links TRBV30 to TRBJ1-1, with a possible D match to TRBD1 (5 bases). This CDR3 comprises 12 residues. The V gene lost 6 bases and the J gene lost 1 base, with 9 bases spanning the gap. Germline V gives CDR1 GTSNPN, CDR2 SVGIG (reference sequence). The CDR3 reads CACSTENTEAFF. The CDR3 DNA is TGTGCCTGCTCGACAGAGAACACTGAAGCTTTCTTT.

This chain uses TRBV7-2 with TRBJ1-2, with unresolved D. The length of the CDR3 is 13 residues. Germline V gene lookup returns CDR1 SGHTA and CDR2 FQGNSA. V gave up 4 bases and J gave up 2 bases, with 8 bases separating them. The CDR3 region has the DNA TGTGCCAGCAGCTCCGCCTACAACTATGGCTACACCTTC. Its translation is CASSSAYNYGYTF.

The chain recombines TRBV11-2 with TRBJ1-1; D remains unclear. The V end was cut by 2 bases, the J end by 1 base, with 8 bases between. CDR1 is SGHAT, CDR2 FQNNGV, per germline. This CDR3 region has 14 residues. The CDR3 DNA reads TGTGCCAGCAGCTTATCCCGAGGGAACACTGAAGCTTTCTTT. Its translation: CASSLSRGNTEAFF. The variable domain in full, with the rest retrieved from reference TRBV11-2 and TRBJ1-1, is EAGVAQSPRYKIIEKRQSVAFWCNPISGHATLYWYQQILGQGPKLLIQFQNNGVVDDSQLPKDRFSAERLKGVDSTLKIQPAKLEDSAVYLCASSLSRGNTEAFFGQGTRLTVV.

This clone was counted a few times. Other DNA sequences in the sample encode the same CDR3. The chain uses TRBV11-2 and TRBJ2-7; 8 bases line up with TRBD1. Looked up from germline, CDR1 is SGHAT and CDR2 is FQNNGV. V was clipped by 5 bases and J by 0 bases; unmatched bases: 9. CDR3 length: 16 residues. The CDR3 reads CASSDPGQGLSYEQYF. The CDR3 bases are TGTGCCAGCAGCGATCCCGGACAGGGACTCTCCTACGAGCAGTACTTC.

This chain links TRBV2 with TRBJ2-4; 10 positions match TRBD1. V shed 6 bases and J 1 base; nucleotides not matched to a gene: 12. Per the germline V gene, CDR1 is SNHLY and CDR2 is FYNNEI. The CDR3 consists of 18 residues. Written as DNA, the CDR3 is TGTGCCAGCAGGAGGGACAGGGGAGCGGAGTCGGCCAAAAACATTCAGTACTTC. This encodes CASRRDRGAESAKNIQYF.

The chain joins TRBV27 to TRBJ1-2, with 7 positions matching TRBD1. The germline V gene has CDR1 MNHEY and CDR2 SMNVEV (reference sequence). The CDR3 runs 14 residues. V was clipped by 2 bases and J by 5 bases; unmatched bases: 5. Here the CDR3 reads CASSLRSGGYGYTF. CDR3 nucleotides: TGTGCCAGCAGTTTAAGGTCAGGGGGATATGGCTACACCTTC.

This rearrangement joins TRBV5-8 to TRBJ1-1, with D perhaps matching TRBD1 (5 bases). Trimming cost V 2 bases and J 1 base, with 6 bases left between them. This CDR3 has 13 amino acids. Germline V gene data show CDR1 as SGHTS and CDR2 as YDEGEE. The CDR3, as DNA: TGTGCCAGCAGCTTCGGGGGGAACACTGAAGCTTTCTTT. Its protein is CASSFGGNTEAFF.

V is TRBV6-1 and J is TRBJ2-5; D is undetermined. CDR3 length equals 15 residues. Trimming removed 2 bases from V and 1 base from J, with 11 bases in between. CDR1 MNHNS and CDR2 SASEGT come from the germline V gene. DNA for the CDR3: TGTGCCAGCAGTGAACCGGGTCCTCTCCAAGAGACCCAGTACTTC. Translation gives CASSEPGPLQETQYF.

The chain employs TRBV5-4 and TRBJ2-7, with TRBD1 matching over 7 bases. Germline assignment: CDR1 SGHNT and CDR2 YYREEE (reference sequence). The CDR3 loop spans 12 amino acids. The trim removed 4 bases at V and 6 bases at J, leaving 4 bases unmatched. As DNA, the CDR3 is TGTGCCAGCAGCAGGGGGACAGTCGAGCAGTACTTC. Translating gives CASSRGTVEQYF.

The rearrangement links TRBV19 to TRBJ2-2, with 10 nucleotides matching TRBD2. Losses at the gene ends were 5 bases for V and 5 bases for J; bases not matched to a gene: 11. This CDR3 has 17 residues. Germline V gives CDR1 LNHDA, CDR2 SQIVND (reference sequence). This CDR3 reads CASSLGPGLARTGELFF. DNA for the CDR3: TGTGCCAGTAGTTTGGGCCCGGGACTAGCGAGGACCGGGGAGCTGTTTTTT.

The J gene is TRBJ2-1, the V gene TRBV9; 7 positions match TRBD2. J was trimmed by 3 bases and V by 2 bases; bases with no gene match: 8. Looked up from germline, CDR1 is SGDLS and CDR2 is YYNGEE. The CDR3 has 16 residues. In nucleotides, the CDR3 is TGTGCCAGCAGCGTTGGTCCTAGCGGTATCTACAATGAGCAGTTCTTC. Protein: CASSVGPSGIYNEQFF.

The chain recombines TRBV6-5 with TRBJ2-3, with D maybe TRBD2 (5 bases). In germline, CDR1 is MNHEY, CDR2 SVGAGI. Trimming shortened V by 4 bases and J by 2 bases, and 16 bases separated the two germline ends. The CDR3 has 16 residues. CDR3 coding DNA: TGTGCCAGCAGTTTACAAGGAGGAACTACCACAGATACGCAGTATTTT. Translating gives CASSLQGGTTTDTQYF.

The rearrangement uses TRBV6-4 and TRBJ2-2; D gene ambiguous. Deletions cut 4 bases from V and 4 bases from J, with 16 bases between. Germline CDR1 is MRHNA and CDR2 is SNTAGT. This CDR3 region has 16 residues. CDR3 protein: CASSGPTSRPTGELFF. CDR3 DNA: TGTGCCAGCAGTGGTCCCACCAGTCGCCCCACCGGGGAGCTGTTTTTT.

V is TRBV3-1 (or the pseudogene TRBV3-2) and J is TRBJ1-1, with D maybe TRBD1 (5 bases). The CDR3 runs to 12 residues. In germline, CDR1 is LGHDT, CDR2 YNNKEL (reference sequence). V was trimmed by 0 bases and J by 10 bases, leaving 9 bases between them. This chain's CDR3 is CASSQDRGRAFF. DNA for the CDR3: TGTGCCAGCAGCCAAGATCGGGGGAGAGCTTTCTTT.

This chain links TRBV10-3 with TRBJ2-3; TRBD2 aligns across 8 bases. With 5 bases clipped from V and 3 bases from J, the junction kept 4 bases outside the gene matches. CDR1 is ENHRY, CDR2 SYGVKD, per germline. The length of the CDR3 is 14 residues. CDR3 sequence reads: CAISQAGATDTQYF. The DNA of the CDR3 is TGTGCCATCAGTCAAGCGGGGGCGACAGATACGCAGTATTTT.

The chain carries TRBV5-4 and TRBJ1-2; TRBD1 might be the D (5 bases). CDR1 and CDR2 from the germline V gene are SGHNT and YYREEE (reference sequence). The CDR3 sequence is 16 residues long. The V and J ends lost 0 bases and 0 bases respectively, with 12 bases between them. This CDR3 reads CASSLGGGTPNYGYTF. Written as DNA, the CDR3 is TGTGCCAGCAGCTTGGGGGGCGGGACGCCTAACTATGGCTACACCTTC.